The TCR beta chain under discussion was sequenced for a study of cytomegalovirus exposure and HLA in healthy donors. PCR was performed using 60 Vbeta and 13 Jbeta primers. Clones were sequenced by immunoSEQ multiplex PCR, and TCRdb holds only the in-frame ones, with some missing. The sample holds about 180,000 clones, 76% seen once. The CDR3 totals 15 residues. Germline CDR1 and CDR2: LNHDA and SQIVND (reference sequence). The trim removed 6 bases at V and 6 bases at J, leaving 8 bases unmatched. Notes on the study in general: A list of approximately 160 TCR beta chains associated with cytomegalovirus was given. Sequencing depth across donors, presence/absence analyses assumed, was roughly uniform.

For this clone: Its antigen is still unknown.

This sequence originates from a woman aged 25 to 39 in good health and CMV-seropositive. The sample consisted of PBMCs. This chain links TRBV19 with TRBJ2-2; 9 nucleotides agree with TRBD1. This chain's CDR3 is CASRFGDRAAGELFF. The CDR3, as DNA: TGTGCCAGTAGATTTGGGGACAGGGCGGCCGGGGAGCTGTTTTTT.